The next 18 T cell receptor beta chains were all read from a single sample in a study of blood T cell repertoires in COVID-19. The method was immunoSEQ multiplex PCR; TCRdb's version includes in-frame clones alone and lacks a portion of them. The data hold some 120,000 clones, with roughly 82% observed a single time. The sequenced sample consisted of peripheral blood. The receptors were gathered from a human donor in a cohort sampled during active COVID-19.

The gene calls are TRBV24-1 and TRBJ2-2; 7 bases fit TRBD1. Trimming removed 7 bases from V and 6 bases from J; junction bases left unmatched: 10. CDR1 is KGHDR and CDR2 is SFDVKD in the germline V gene. This CDR3 region has 15 residues. The CDR3 sequence: CATSVTGRGAGELFF. DNA for the CDR3: TGTGCCACCAGCGTGACAGGGCGTGGGGCCGGGGAGCTGTTTTTT.

The chain uses TRBV20-1 and TRBJ1-2; D is uncertain. The CDR3 is made up of 11 amino acids. Germline CDR1 is DFQATT and CDR2 is SNEGSKA (reference sequence). V was cut by 6 bases and J by 4 bases, with 9 bases left in between. The CDR3 nucleotides are TGCAGTGCGGAACAGCCCTATGGCTACACCTTC. Its protein product is CSAEQPYGYTF.

J is TRBJ2-5 and V is TRBV7-2, with TRBD2 identical over 10 bases. Looked up from germline, CDR1 is SGHTA and CDR2 is FQGNSA. This CDR3 is built from 16 residues. With V trimmed by 5 bases and J by 0 bases, 6 bases remained unmatched. In nucleotides, the CDR3 is TGTGCCAGCAGCAAAACTAGCGGGAAGTACCAAGAGACCCAGTACTTC. Its translation: CASSKTSGKYQETQYF.

This clone has just a few counts. The chain carries TRBV6-6 and TRBJ1-3; D unresolved. This CDR3 is 12 amino acids long. V was trimmed by 8 bases and J by 3 bases, leaving 8 bases between them. CDR1 is MNHNY and CDR2 is SVGAGI in the germline V gene (reference sequence). CDR3 loop: CASLSLGNTIYF. In DNA form, the CDR3 reads TGTGCCAGCTTATCCCTTGGAAACACCATATATTTT.

In its sample, this clone was seen a few times. The rearrangement joins TRBV27 to TRBJ2-7, with TRBD1 matching 8 bases. Trimming at V came to 6 bases and at J to 3 bases, leaving 7 bases not matched to a gene. The CDR3 runs to 14 residues. CDR1 MNHEY and CDR2 SMNVEV come from the germline V gene (reference sequence). CDR3 residues: CASRKTGDHYEQYF. The DNA of the CDR3 is TGTGCCAGCAGGAAGACAGGGGACCACTACGAGCAGTACTTC.

This clone was detected only once. J is TRBJ2-2 and V is TRBV24-1; 11 bases agree with TRBD1. The J segment lost 1 base and the V segment lost 0 bases, leaving 3 bases of the junction unmatched. CDR1 is KGHDR and CDR2 is SFDVKD in the germline V gene. The length of the CDR3 is 18 residues. CDR3 in amino acids: CATSDLWGQGENTGELFF. The CDR3 region has the DNA TGTGCCACCAGTGATTTGTGGGGACAGGGGGAGAACACCGGGGAGCTGTTTTTT.

The chain employs TRBV3-1 (or the pseudogene TRBV3-2) and TRBJ2-1, with a possible D match to TRBD2 (5 bases). The CDR3 loop spans 12 amino acids. Trimming shortened V by 4 bases and J by 7 bases, and 8 bases separated the two germline ends. CDR1 is LGHDT and CDR2 is YNNKEL in the germline V gene (reference sequence). The CDR3 region is CASSLPGNEQFF. The DNA of the CDR3 is TGTGCCAGCAGCCTCCCGGGAAATGAGCAGTTCTTC.

This chain uses TRBV7-2 with TRBJ2-1; TRBD1 matches at 7 bases. The trim removed 1 base at V and 15 bases at J, leaving 9 bases unmatched. The V gene's germline CDR1 is SGHTA and CDR2 FQGNSA. This CDR3 spans 13 amino acids. The CDR3 bases are TGTGCCAGCAGCTTAGTTAGGGGGCCAGAGGGGTTCTTC. Amino acids: CASSLVRGPEGFF.

The chain combines TRBV9 with TRBJ2-2, with 12 bases fitting TRBD2. Germline V lookup: CDR1 SGDLS, CDR2 YYNGEE. Trimming removed 4 bases from V and 6 bases from J; junction bases left unmatched: 10. The CDR3 totals 17 residues. This CDR3 reads CASSRLAGELLAGELFF. In DNA, the CDR3 is TGTGCCAGCAGCAGACTAGCGGGGGAGTTGTTGGCCGGGGAGCTGTTTTTT. The variable domain in full, completed from reference TRBV9 and TRBJ2-2, reads DSGVTQTPKHLITATGQRVTLRCSPRSGDLSVYWYQQSLDQGLQFLIQYYNGEERAKGNILERFSAQQFPDLHSELNLSSLELGDSALYFCASSRLAGELLAGELFFGEGSRLTVL.

The chain employs TRBV18 and TRBJ2-7; unclear D gene. V lost 2 bases and J 3 bases, leaving 8 bases between the germline ends. The CDR3 sequence is 13 residues long. Germline-derived CDR1 and CDR2 are KGHSH and LQKENI. The CDR3 loop is CASSPTSNYEQYF. For the CDR3, the DNA is TGTGCCAGCTCACCAACTTCAAACTACGAGCAGTACTTC.

The chain is built from TRBV5-1 and TRBJ1-2; TRBD1 matches 12 bases. V was pared by 3 bases and J by 7 bases, with 4 bases of the junction left unmatched. Germline-derived CDR1 and CDR2 are SGHRS and YFSETQ. The CDR3 runs to 14 residues. The chain's CDR3 is CASSWGQGAPGYTF. DNA for the CDR3: TGCGCCAGCAGCTGGGGACAGGGGGCGCCTGGCTACACCTTC.

CDR3 sequence reads: CAWSVLGGGADTQYF. CDR3 nucleotide sequence: TGTGCCTGGAGTGTACTAGGGGGCGGTGCAGATACGCAGTATTTT. The chain carries TRBV30 and TRBJ2-3; 7 positions agree with TRBD1. The CDR3 totals 15 residues. The trim removed 0 bases at V and 4 bases at J, leaving 7 bases unmatched. Germline V gene sequence: CDR1 GTSNPN, CDR2 SVGIG (reference sequence).

In this sample, this clone turned up once. The rearrangement uses TRBV5-4 and TRBJ2-5; 10 nucleotides line up with TRBD2. V shed 2 bases, J shed 5 bases, and the junction held 15 bases outside the gene matches. The CDR3 is made up of 18 amino acids. Germline assignment: CDR1 SGHNT and CDR2 YYREEE (reference sequence). The DNA for the CDR3 is TGTGCCAGCAGCTTATATCCTAAGGGACTAGCGAAAGGGGAGACCCAGTACTTC. Its protein product is CASSLYPKGLAKGETQYF.

The chain joins TRBV18 to TRBJ2-1; TRBD2 matches 10 bases. V gave up 6 bases and J gave up 2 bases; unmatched junction bases: 4. CDR3 size: 15 residues. The germline CDR1 and CDR2 sequences are KGHSH and LQKENI. The CDR3 here is CASSRGTSAYNEQFF. DNA of the CDR3: TGTGCCAGCTCCCGGGGGACTAGCGCCTACAATGAGCAGTTCTTC.

The sample holds one count of this clone. The rearrangement uses TRBV5-1 and TRBJ2-1, with 7 bases aligning to TRBD2. V shed 3 bases and J 5 bases; nucleotides not matched to a gene: 5. CDR1 is SGHRS and CDR2 is YFSETQ in the germline V gene. The CDR3 has 14 amino acids. The CDR3: CASSWEGRNNEQFF. The CDR3 nucleotides read TGCGCCAGCAGCTGGGAGGGCAGGAACAATGAGCAGTTCTTC.

Details on this clone: Germline is not matched at one junction end, which may reflect a read error. The gene calls are TRBV5-4 and TRBJ2-1; perhaps TRBD2 as D (6 bases). Per germline, CDR1 SGHNT and CDR2 YYREEE (reference sequence). This CDR3 region has 15 residues. CDR3 nucleotide sequence: TGTGCCAGCACCCCATCCCGGGACTCCGACAATGAGCAGTTCTTC. The encoded protein is CASTPSRDSDNEQFF.

The chain is built from TRBV7-2 and TRBJ2-7, with TRBD2 identical over 10 bases. CDR1 is SGHTA, CDR2 FQGNSA, per germline. V shed 3 bases and J 3 bases; nucleotides not matched to a gene: 8. The CDR3 is 16 amino acids. CDR3 sequence: CASSFTRTSGSYEQYF. Here the CDR3 DNA reads TGTGCCAGCAGCTTTACGAGGACTAGCGGAAGCTACGAGCAGTACTTC.

This chain uses TRBV5-8 with TRBJ1-1; 9 bases map to TRBD1. Germline assignment: CDR1 SGHTS and CDR2 YDEGEE. The CDR3 is made up of 15 amino acids. Unmatched junction bases numbered 9, after V lost 5 bases and J lost 4 bases. CDR3: CASRKQQGAGTEAFF. Here the CDR3 DNA reads TGTGCCAGCAGGAAACAACAGGGGGCAGGCACTGAAGCTTTCTTT.